A single sample is the source of the 28 T cell receptor beta chains below, sequenced in a study of control samples from healthy donors and cancer patients. Clones were sequenced by immunoSEQ multiplex PCR, and TCRdb holds only the in-frame ones, with some missing. Of 68,000 or so clones in the sample, approximately 83% were seen once. The sample comprised blood. The receptor source for this set is a man aged 55-75 years in good health.

This chain links TRBV7-9 with TRBJ1-2; D not resolved. The CDR3 is made up of 11 amino acids. Between the trimmed V and J ends, which lost 5 bases and 8 bases, there was a span of 9 bases. Germline assignment: CDR1 SEHNR and CDR2 FQNEAQ (reference sequence). CDR3 protein: CASSPVLGYTF. The DNA of the CDR3 is TGTGCCAGCAGCCCAGTTTTAGGCTACACCTTC.

The chain has TRBV2 and TRBJ1-5; no definite D call. This CDR3 has 14 amino acids. V lost 6 bases and J 0 bases, leaving 9 bases between the germline ends. Germline V lookup: CDR1 SNHLY, CDR2 FYNNEI. This chain's CDR3 is CASSPLTSNQPQHF. The CDR3, as DNA: TGTGCCAGCAGCCCCCTGACTAGCAATCAGCCCCAGCATTTT.

The chain carries TRBV19 and TRBJ2-5; 8 bases are shared with TRBD1. Per the germline V gene, CDR1 is LNHDA and CDR2 is SQIVND (reference sequence). This CDR3 region has 15 residues. With V trimmed by 5 bases and J by 5 bases, 10 bases remained unmatched. CDR3 bases: TGTGCCAGTAGTTGGGGCCAGGGGGCCAGGGAGACCCAGTACTTC. Translating it yields CASSWGQGARETQYF.

This clone has more than one count but fewer than ten. This chain links TRBV3-1 (or the pseudogene TRBV3-2) with TRBJ1-1; 12 bases line up with TRBD1. Germline CDR1 reads LGHDT; CDR2 reads YNNKEL (reference sequence). CDR3 length: 15 residues. Losses at the gene ends were 4 bases for V and 4 bases for J; bases not matched to a gene: 4. Written as DNA, the CDR3 is TGTGCCAGCAGCCCGGGACAGGGGGCCGGCACTGAAGCTTTCTTT. Its protein product is CASSPGQGAGTEAFF.

V usage is TRBV27 and J usage is TRBJ1-5; D call uncertain. Germline V gene data show CDR1 as MNHEY and CDR2 as SMNVEV (reference sequence). The V end was cut by 0 bases, the J end by 3 bases, with 3 bases between. This CDR3 contains 13 residues. The CDR3 loop reads CASSLSYNQPQHF. CDR3 in DNA: TGTGCCAGCAGTTTATCCTACAATCAGCCCCAGCATTTT.

The chain couples TRBV4-3 to TRBJ2-7; 7 nucleotides line up with TRBD2. This CDR3 spans 15 amino acids. Germline lookup yields CDR1 LGHNA and CDR2 YSLEER. With V trimmed by 0 bases and J by 2 bases, 4 bases remained unmatched. DNA of the CDR3: TGCGCCAGCAGCCAAGATCCGGGGGGAACCTACGAGCAGTACTTC. It is translated as CASSQDPGGTYEQYF.

V is TRBV5-1 and J is TRBJ2-7; tentative D call: TRBD1 (6 bases). The V and J ends lost 2 bases and 1 base respectively, with 13 bases between them. Looked up from germline, CDR1 is SGHRS and CDR2 is YFSETQ. CDR3 length: 15 residues. The CDR3 loop is CASSFLGDRSYEQYF. The CDR3 region has the DNA TGCGCCAGCAGCTTTTTAGGTGACAGGTCCTACGAGCAGTACTTC.

In this sample, this clone turned up once. The gene calls are TRBV19 and TRBJ1-4; 7 positions agree with TRBD1. Unmatched junction bases numbered 17, after V lost 5 bases and J lost 8 bases. The CDR3 has 17 amino acids. Germline V gives CDR1 LNHDA, CDR2 SQIVND (reference sequence). Here the CDR3 DNA reads TGTGCCAGTAGTTCGGGGGAACACAGGGGATCAATAGAAAAACTGTTTTTT. Its translation is CASSSGEHRGSIEKLFF.

The gene calls are TRBV7-6 and TRBJ2-4; D possibly corresponds to TRBD1 (5 bases). With 1 base removed from V and 4 bases from J, the gap between germline ends came to 17 bases. In germline, CDR1 is SGHVS, CDR2 FNYEAQ. CDR3 size: 17 residues. In DNA form, the CDR3 reads TGTGCCAGCAGCTTAGGGGGTTTGACAGCTTTTAAAAACATTCAGTACTTC. Its translation is CASSLGGLTAFKNIQYF.

V usage is TRBV10-3 and J usage is TRBJ2-5; perhaps D is TRBD1 or TRBD2 (5 bases each). The V gene lost 3 bases and the J gene lost 0 bases, with 11 bases spanning the gap. This CDR3 is built from 15 residues. Per the germline V gene, CDR1 is ENHRY and CDR2 is SYGVKD. The CDR3, as DNA: TGTGCCATCAGTGACCGGGGCGGGTACCAAGAGACCCAGTACTTC. Translated, it gives CAISDRGGYQETQYF.

The chain combines TRBV9 with TRBJ2-5; 8 nucleotides match TRBD1. V shed 0 bases, J shed 3 bases, and the junction held 1 base outside the gene matches. CDR3 length: 14 residues. The germline V gene encodes CDR1 SGDLS and CDR2 YYNGEE. CDR3 DNA: TGTGCCAGCAGCGTAGCAGGGGGCGAAGAGACCCAGTACTTC. This encodes CASSVAGGEETQYF.

V gene TRBV6-6 combines with J gene TRBJ1-6; D unresolved. This CDR3 is built from 11 residues. The V end lost 8 bases, the J end lost 7 bases, and 6 bases lay between the germline ends. The V gene's germline CDR1 is MNHNY and CDR2 SVGAGI (reference sequence). Here the CDR3 DNA reads TGTGCCAGCGAGGGAAATTCACCCCTCCACTTT. Its protein is CASEGNSPLHF.

V and J are TRBV2 and TRBJ1-4, with D perhaps TRBD1 (6 bases). Trimming removed 6 bases from V and 0 bases from J, with 14 bases in between. CDR1 is SNHLY and CDR2 is FYNNEI in the germline V gene. There are 16 residues in the CDR3. This chain's CDR3 is CASSLSHRATNEKLFF. CDR3 in DNA: TGTGCCAGCAGCTTATCCCACAGGGCAACTAATGAAAAACTGTTTTTT.

The chain recombines TRBV7-3 with TRBJ2-3, with 7 positions matching TRBD1. This CDR3 is 14 amino acids long. With V trimmed by 5 bases and J by 5 bases, 7 bases remained unmatched. Germline V gives CDR1 SGHTA, CDR2 FQGTGA. In nucleotides, the CDR3 is TGTGCCAGCAGCGCCCGCACAGGGGAAGATACGCAGTATTTT. Translating it yields CASSARTGEDTQYF.

CDR3 sequence reads: CASSHGRTNEKLFF. The CDR3 region has the DNA TGTGCCAGCAGCCATGGAAGGACTAATGAAAAACTGTTTTTT. The chain is built from TRBV7-9 and TRBJ1-4; D unresolved. CDR1 is SEHNR, CDR2 FQNEAQ, per germline (reference sequence). The CDR3 has 14 residues. Between the trimmed V and J ends, which lost 5 bases and 2 bases, there was a span of 9 bases.

The chain uses TRBV10-3 and TRBJ2-3; weak D call: TRBD2 (5 bases). V was cut by 10 bases and J by 8 bases, with 16 bases left in between. Germline CDR1 reads ENHRY; CDR2 reads SYGVKD. The CDR3 totals 12 residues. The CDR3 DNA reads as TGTGCCACCGAGGACTCTACTCGTACGCAGTATTTT. Its protein product is CATEDSTRTQYF.

This chain uses TRBV9 with TRBJ2-2; 12 bases map to TRBD1. Germline V CDR1 and CDR2: SGDLS, YYNGEE. This CDR3 is built from 16 residues. J was trimmed by 7 bases and V by 0 bases; bases with no gene match: 4. The CDR3 sequence is CASSVVGTGGIGELFF. CDR3 bases: TGTGCCAGCAGCGTAGTGGGGACAGGGGGCATCGGGGAGCTGTTTTTT.

This clone was seen only once. The V call is TRBV28, the J call TRBJ1-3; TRBD1 might be the D (5 bases). Germline assignment: CDR1 MDHEN and CDR2 SYDVKM. V lost 2 bases and J lost 0, with 8 bases in between. This CDR3 is built from 15 residues. The DNA for the CDR3 is TGTGCCAGCAGTTTACAGGGAGGCTCTGGAAACACCATATATTTT. It encodes CASSLQGGSGNTIYF.

The rearrangement links TRBV10-3 to TRBJ2-5; 8 bases are a match to TRBD1. Per the germline V gene, CDR1 is ENHRY and CDR2 is SYGVKD. The CDR3 runs 15 residues. V lost 8 bases and J lost 2; bases outside the gene matches: 10. CDR3 in DNA: TGTGCCATCCAGGCAGGGGGCACTGTACAAGAGACCCAGTACTTC. Encoded protein: CAIQAGGTVQETQYF.

The rearrangement links TRBV28 to TRBJ1-5; D not certain. Germline CDR1 reads MDHEN; CDR2 reads SYDVKM. The CDR3 runs 13 residues. V lost 7 bases and J lost 0, with 7 bases in between. CDR3: CASMESSNQPQHF. For the CDR3, the DNA is TGTGCCAGCATGGAAAGTAGCAATCAGCCCCAGCATTTT.

The V call is TRBV7-2, the J call TRBJ1-4, with a weak D call TRBD1 (5 bases). This CDR3 is 16 amino acids long. Trimming removed 1 base at V and 0 bases at J, with 9 bases between. Germline CDR1 and CDR2: SGHTA and FQGNSA. The CDR3 reads CASSLGGWATNEKLFF. CDR3 in DNA: TGTGCCAGCAGCTTAGGGGGGTGGGCAACTAATGAAAAACTGTTTTTT.

The chain employs TRBV20-1 and TRBJ1-2; D unclear. V was trimmed by 3 bases and J by 8 bases, leaving 13 bases between them. CDR1 is DFQATT, CDR2 SNEGSKA, per germline (reference sequence). The CDR3 covers 12 residues. CDR3 region: CSASSQPGGYTF. DNA of the CDR3: TGCAGTGCTAGTAGTCAACCGGGGGGCTACACCTTC.

V is TRBV6-5 and J is TRBJ2-1; 13 bases match TRBD2. The germline V gene encodes CDR1 MNHEY and CDR2 SVGAGI. The CDR3 covers 14 residues. V lost 7 bases and J lost 7; bases outside the gene matches: 4. CDR3 in amino acids: CASKPGLAGNEQFF. The CDR3 nucleotides read TGTGCCAGCAAACCGGGACTAGCGGGAAATGAGCAGTTCTTC.

CDR3 in amino acids: CASTRQGMNTEAFF. The CDR3 coding sequence is TGTGCCAGCACCAGACAGGGCATGAACACTGAAGCTTTCTTT. The genes are TRBV7-9 and TRBJ1-1, with 7 positions matching TRBD1. J lost 0 bases, V lost 7 bases, and 5 bases had no gene match. The CDR3 has 14 residues. The germline V gene encodes CDR1 SEHNR and CDR2 FQNEAQ (reference sequence).

The rearrangement links TRBV5-8 to TRBJ2-5; possibly TRBD1 for D (6 bases). Trimming pared 0 bases from V and 3 bases from J, leaving 15 bases between. Germline V gene sequence: CDR1 SGHTS, CDR2 YDEGEE. CDR3 length: 16 residues. CDR3 region: CASSLGLGTTKETQYF. The DNA of the CDR3 is TGTGCCAGCAGCTTGGGTCTAGGGACAACAAAAGAGACCCAGTACTTC.

This chain connects TRBV12-3 or TRBV12-4 to TRBJ1-6; D gene unclear. The CDR3 length is 13 residues. V gave up 2 bases and J gave up 8 bases, with 7 bases separating them. Here the CDR3 reads CASSLREDSPLHF. The CDR3, as DNA: TGTGCCAGCAGTTTAAGGGAGGATTCACCCCTCCACTTT.

As DNA, the CDR3 is TGTGCCAGCAGTTACTCGAGTACGGGGTCAGATAAAGAGACCCAGTACTTC. It translates to CASSYSSTGSDKETQYF. V is TRBV6-2 or TRBV6-3 and J is TRBJ2-5, with D tentatively TRBD2 (5 bases). V lost 0 bases to trimming and J lost 3 bases, with 17 bases between them. This CDR3 has 17 residues. Germline loops: CDR1 MNHEY, CDR2 SVGEGT.

V usage is TRBV6-5 and J usage is TRBJ2-5; TRBD2 matches 8 bases. CDR1 and CDR2 (germline): MNHEY, SVGAGI. With 4 bases clipped from V and 5 bases from J, the junction kept 12 bases outside the gene matches. CDR3 size: 16 residues. DNA of the CDR3: TGTGCCAGCAGTTCTCATACGGGGGGGGGAGTGGAGACCCAGTACTTC. Translation: CASSSHTGGGVETQYF.